This T cell receptor (beta chain) is drawn from a study of radiotherapy plus CTLA-4 blockade in lung cancer. About the research overall: Objective responses were seen in roughly 20% of patients, disease control in 31%.

Notes on this clone: Its target is not known.

Assay: immunoSEQ multiplex PCR; the TCRdb copy retains only in-frame clones and omits some. The sample has 60,000 to 70,000 clones, around 80% seen once; the top ten hold roughly a tenth. The CDR3 consists of 15 residues. With V trimmed by 5 bases and J by 6 bases, 8 bases remained unmatched. The germline V gene has CDR1 MGHRA and CDR2 YSYEKL. Participants had chemo-refractory metastatic non-small-cell lung cancer and were treated with focal radiation plus ipilimumab CTLA-4 blockade. Study findings and constraints: TCR clones originating in tumors grew in number in blood after radiotherapy plus ipilimumab. Early blood T cell clone changes and increased post-radiation serum interferon-beta were reportedly the strongest response predictors.

The genes are TRBV4-1 and TRBJ2-2; 8 bases agree with TRBD1. The source of this sequence is a human donor with non-small cell lung cancer who had a complete response to radiotherapy plus ipilimumab. The source was peripheral blood, collected from a patient treated with radiotherapy plus ipilimumab. CDR3 loop: CASSSNRGLAGELFF. CDR3 coding DNA: TGCGCCAGCAGCTCCAACAGGGGGTTGGCCGGGGAGCTGTTTTTT.